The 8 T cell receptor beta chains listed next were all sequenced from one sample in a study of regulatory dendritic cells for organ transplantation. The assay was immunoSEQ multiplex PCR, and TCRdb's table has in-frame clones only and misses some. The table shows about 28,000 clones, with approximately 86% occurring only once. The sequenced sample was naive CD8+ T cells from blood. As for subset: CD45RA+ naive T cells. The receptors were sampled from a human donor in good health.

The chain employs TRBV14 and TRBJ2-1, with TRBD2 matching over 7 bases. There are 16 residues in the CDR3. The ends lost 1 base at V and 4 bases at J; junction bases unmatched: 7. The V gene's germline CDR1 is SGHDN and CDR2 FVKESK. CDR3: CASSQGRLAEYNEQFF. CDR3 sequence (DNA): TGTGCCAGCAGCCAAGGTCGTCTAGCGGAATACAATGAGCAGTTCTTC. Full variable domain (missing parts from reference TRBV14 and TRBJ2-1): EAGVTQFPSHSVIEKGQTVTLRCDPISGHDNLYWYRRVMGKEIKFLLHFVKESKQDESGMPNNRFLAERTGGTYSTLKVQPAELEDSGVYFCASSQGRLAEYNEQFFGPGTRLTVL.

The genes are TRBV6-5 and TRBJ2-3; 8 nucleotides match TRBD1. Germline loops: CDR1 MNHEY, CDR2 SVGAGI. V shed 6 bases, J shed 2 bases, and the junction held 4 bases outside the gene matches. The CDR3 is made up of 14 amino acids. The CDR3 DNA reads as TGTGCCAGCAGGGACAGGGTAGCCACAGATACGCAGTATTTT. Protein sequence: CASRDRVATDTQYF.

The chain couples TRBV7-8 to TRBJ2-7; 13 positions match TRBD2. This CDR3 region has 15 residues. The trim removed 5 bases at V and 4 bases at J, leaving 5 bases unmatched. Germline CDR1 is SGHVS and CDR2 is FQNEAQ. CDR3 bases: TGTGCCAGCAGCCTGGGACTAGCGGGGCAGTACGAGCAGTACTTC. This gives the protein CASSLGLAGQYEQYF.

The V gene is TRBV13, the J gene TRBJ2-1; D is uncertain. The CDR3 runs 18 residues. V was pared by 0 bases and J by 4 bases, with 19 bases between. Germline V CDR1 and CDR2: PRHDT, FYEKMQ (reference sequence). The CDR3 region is CASSLGARQIGAYNEQFF. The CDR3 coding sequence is TGTGCCAGCAGCTTAGGCGCGAGGCAGATAGGCGCGTACAATGAGCAGTTCTTC.

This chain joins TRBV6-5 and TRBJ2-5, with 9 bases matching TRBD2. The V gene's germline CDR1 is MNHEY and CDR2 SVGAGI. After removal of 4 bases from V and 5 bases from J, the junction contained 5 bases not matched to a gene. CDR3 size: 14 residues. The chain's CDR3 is CASSSGTSLETQYF. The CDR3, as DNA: TGTGCCAGCAGTTCCGGGACTAGCTTGGAGACCCAGTACTTC.

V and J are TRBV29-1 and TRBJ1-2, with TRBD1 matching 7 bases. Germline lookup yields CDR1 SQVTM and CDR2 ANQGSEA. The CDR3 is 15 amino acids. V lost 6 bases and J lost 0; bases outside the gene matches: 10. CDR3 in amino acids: CSVHRGGDPNYGYTF. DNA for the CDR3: TGCAGCGTGCACCGAGGGGGCGACCCTAACTATGGCTACACCTTC.

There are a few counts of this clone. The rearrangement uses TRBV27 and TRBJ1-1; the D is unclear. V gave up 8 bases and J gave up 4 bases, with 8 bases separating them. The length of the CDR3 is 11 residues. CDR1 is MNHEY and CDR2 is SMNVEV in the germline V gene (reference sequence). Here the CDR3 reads CASEFGTEAFF. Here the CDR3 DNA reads TGTGCCAGCGAGTTCGGCACTGAAGCTTTCTTT.

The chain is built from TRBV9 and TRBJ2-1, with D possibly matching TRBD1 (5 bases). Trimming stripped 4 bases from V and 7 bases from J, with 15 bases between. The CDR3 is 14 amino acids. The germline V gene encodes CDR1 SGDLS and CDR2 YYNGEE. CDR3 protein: CASSLGPSRNEQFF. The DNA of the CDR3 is TGTGCCAGCAGCCTGGGGCCCAGCAGGAATGAGCAGTTCTTC.